The following is a T cell receptor (beta chain) sequence with its context. Trimming cost V 1 base and J 0 bases; bases outside gene matches: 8. The CDR3 extends over 18 amino acids. In germline, CDR1 is LGHNA, CDR2 YNFKEQ. The entry originates in a study of human thymus T cells. Sequencing used immunoSEQ multiplex PCR; TCRdb keeps in-frame clones, though not all of them. The table has about 46,000 clones, 85% to 95% seen once. This TCR was recovered from a girl under three years old with a congenital heart defect but otherwise immunologically healthy. Material: blood. The chain uses TRBV4-2 and TRBJ2-2; 7 nucleotides agree with TRBD2. The DNA of the CDR3 is TGTGCCAGCAGCCAAGTTCTAGCGGAGACTTCGAACACCGGGGAGCTGTTTTTT. This codes for CASSQVLAETSNTGELFF.